This T cell receptor (beta chain) is from a study of T cells after yellow fever vaccination. Study findings and constraints: The study found a weaker secondary response that peaked faster, day 5 versus 15. The booster response re-showed most primary clones: 96% CD4, 88% CD8. Just a small share of clonotypes turned up in the CD4 compartment as well as the CD8 compartment.

TCRdb reanalysed the 5' RACE reads using MiXCR and keeps one entry per CDR3 protein. The sample comprises more than 95,000 distinct CDR3 sequences, 7.2% of which are singletons, and roughly 3% rests with the top ten. This clonotype is judged medium-sized (0.01 to 0.1%). Its antigen is as yet unknown. The CDR3 runs 16 residues. V lost 0 bases and J lost 4; bases outside the gene matches: 2. CDR1 SGHRS and CDR2 YFSETQ come from the germline V gene. The chain combines TRBV5-1 with TRBJ2-3; 13 bases are a match to TRBD2. The starting material was CD4+ T cells sorted from PBMCs, obtained roughly 46 days after the first yellow fever vaccination. The source is a man aged 18 to 30 who received the YFV17D yellow fever vaccine. Here the CDR3 DNA reads TGCGCCAGCAGCTTGGCCACTAGCGGGGGGGCAGATACGCAGTATTTT. As protein: CASSLATSGGADTQYF.